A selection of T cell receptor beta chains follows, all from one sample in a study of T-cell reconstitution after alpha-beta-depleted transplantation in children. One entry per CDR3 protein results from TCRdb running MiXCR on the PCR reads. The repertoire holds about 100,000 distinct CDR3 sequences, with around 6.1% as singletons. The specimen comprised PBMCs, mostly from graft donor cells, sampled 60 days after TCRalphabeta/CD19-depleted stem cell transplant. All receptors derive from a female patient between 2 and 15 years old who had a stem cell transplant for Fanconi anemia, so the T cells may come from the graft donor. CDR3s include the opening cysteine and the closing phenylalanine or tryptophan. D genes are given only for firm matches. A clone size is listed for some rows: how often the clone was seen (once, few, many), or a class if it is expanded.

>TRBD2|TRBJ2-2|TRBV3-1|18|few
CASSHGLAGLVNTGELFF
TGTGCCAGCAGCCACGGACTAGCGGGGTTAGTGAACACCGGGGAGCTGTTTTTT
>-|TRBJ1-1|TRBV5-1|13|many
CASSLQANTEAFF
TGCGCCAGCAGCTTGCAGGCGAACACTGAAGCTTTCTTT
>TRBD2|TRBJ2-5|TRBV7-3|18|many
CASSLLGRLAGGQETQYF
TGTGCCAGCAGCTTACTAGGGCGACTAGCGGGGGGACAAGAGACCCAGTACTTC
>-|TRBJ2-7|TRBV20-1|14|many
CSAKVPRPTYEQYF
TGCAGTGCTAAGGTTCCTCGGCCCACCTACGAGCAGTACTTC
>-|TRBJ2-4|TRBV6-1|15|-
CASNRSGLQKNIQYF
TGTGCCAGCAATAGATCCGGGCTGCAAAAAAACATTCAGTACTTC
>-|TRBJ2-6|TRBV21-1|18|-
CASSSPRDRTSGANVLTF
TGTGCCAGCAGCTCCCCCCGGGACAGGACCTCTGGGGCCAACGTCCTGACTTTC
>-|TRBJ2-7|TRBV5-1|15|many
CASSTGTPGWYEQYF
TGCGCCAGCAGTACCGGGACCCCGGGATGGTACGAGCAGTACTTC
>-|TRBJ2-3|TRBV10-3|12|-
CAIEGGSDTQYF
TGTGCCATCGAGGGGGGGTCAGATACGCAGTATTTT
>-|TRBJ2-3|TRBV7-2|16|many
CASSLALREEGDTQYF
TGTGCCAGCAGCTTAGCACTCAGGGAGGAGGGAGATACGCAGTATTTT
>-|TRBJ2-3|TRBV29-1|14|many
CSVEDFLGTDTQYF
TGCAGCGTTGAAGATTTTCTAGGGACAGATACGCAGTATTTT
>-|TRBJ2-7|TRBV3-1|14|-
CASSPQGYSYEQYF
TGTGCCAGCAGCCCCCAGGGCTACTCCTACGAGCAGTACTTC
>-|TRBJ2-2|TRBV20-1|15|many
CSARPYTGNTGELFF
TGCAGTGCTAGACCCTATACAGGGAACACCGGGGAGCTGTTTTTT
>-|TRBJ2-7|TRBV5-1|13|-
CASSLVMDYEQYF
TGCGCCAGCAGCTTGGTTATGGACTACGAGCAGTACTTC
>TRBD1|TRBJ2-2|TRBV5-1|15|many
CASSSGTGSPLELFF
TGCGCCAGCAGCTCCGGGACAGGGTCCCCCCTGGAGCTGTTTTTT
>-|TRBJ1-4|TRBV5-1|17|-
CASSLEQGFSLGEKLFF
TGCGCCAGCAGCTTGGAACAGGGATTCTCCCTCGGGGAAAAACTGTTTTTT
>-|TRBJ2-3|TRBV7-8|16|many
CASSLGAALSTDTQYF
TGTGCCAGCAGCTTAGGGGCAGCTTTAAGCACAGATACGCAGTATTTT
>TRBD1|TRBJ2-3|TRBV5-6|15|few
CASSWGQGDTDTQYF
TGTGCCAGCAGCTGGGGACAGGGCGACACAGATACGCAGTATTTT
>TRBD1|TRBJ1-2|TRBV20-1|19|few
CSARDFRGAVKTENYGYTF
TGCAGTGCTAGAGACTTCAGGGGGGCCGTTAAGACCGAAAACTATGGCTACACCTTC
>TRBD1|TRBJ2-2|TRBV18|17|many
CASSRIGTGTEAGELFF
TGTGCCAGCTCACGAATCGGAACCGGGACAGAAGCCGGGGAGCTGTTTTTT
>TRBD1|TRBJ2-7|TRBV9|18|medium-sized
CASSPRGTGGSMGNEQYF
TGTGCCAGCAGCCCCCGGGGGACAGGGGGCTCCATGGGGAACGAGCAGTACTTC
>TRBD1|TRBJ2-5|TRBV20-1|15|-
CSARKTGAHQETQYF
TGCAGTGCTAGGAAGACAGGGGCCCATCAAGAGACCCAGTACTTC
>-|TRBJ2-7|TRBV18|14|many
CASSPPSVGGEQYF
TGTGCCAGCTCACCCCCCTCGGTGGGGGGAGAGCAGTACTTC
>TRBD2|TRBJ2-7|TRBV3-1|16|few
CASSQGLLAGVNEQYF
TGTGCCAGCAGCCAAGGACTACTAGCGGGAGTTAACGAGCAGTACTTC
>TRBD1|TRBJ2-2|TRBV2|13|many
CASGQGGSGELFF
TGTGCCAGTGGACAGGGCGGGTCCGGGGAGCTGTTTTTT
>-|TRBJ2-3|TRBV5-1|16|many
CASSLELGLSTDTQYF
TGCGCCAGCAGCTTGGAGCTGGGACTCAGCACAGATACGCAGTATTTT
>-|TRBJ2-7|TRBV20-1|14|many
CSARDEGTAGEQYF
TGCAGTGCTAGAGATGAAGGGACAGCGGGGGAGCAGTACTTC
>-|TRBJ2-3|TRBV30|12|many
CAWENSAHTQYF
TGTGCCTGGGAAAACTCTGCCCATACGCAGTATTTT
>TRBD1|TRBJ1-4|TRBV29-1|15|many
CSAGQGAVANEKLFF
TGCAGCGCTGGACAGGGGGCTGTTGCTAATGAAAAACTGTTTTTT
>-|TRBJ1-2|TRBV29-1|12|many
CSVPGAGYGYTF
TGCAGCGTTCCGGGGGCGGGCTATGGCTACACCTTC
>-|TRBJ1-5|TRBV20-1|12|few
CSARLTDQPQHF
TGCAGTGCTAGGTTGACTGATCAGCCCCAGCATTTT
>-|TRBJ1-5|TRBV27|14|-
CASSLLGNNQPQHF
TGTGCCAGCAGTTTACTGGGTAACAATCAGCCCCAGCATTTT
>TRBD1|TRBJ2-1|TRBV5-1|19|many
CASSFLGTGFNRDYNEQFF
TGCGCCAGCAGCTTTCTCGGGACAGGGTTCAACAGGGACTACAATGAGCAGTTCTTC
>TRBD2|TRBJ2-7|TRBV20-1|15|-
CSASKRGGLGGEQYF
TGCAGTGCTAGTAAGCGGGGGGGGCTAGGTGGCGAGCAGTACTTC
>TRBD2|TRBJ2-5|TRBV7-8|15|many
CASNRPGLGQETQYF
TGTGCCAGCAACCGACCGGGACTAGGTCAAGAGACCCAGTACTTC
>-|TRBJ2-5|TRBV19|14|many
CASSVTRTGETQYF
TGTGCCAGTAGTGTAACCCGGACGGGAGAGACCCAGTACTTC
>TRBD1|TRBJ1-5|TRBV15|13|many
CATSRTGVKPQHF
TGTGCCACCAGCAGGACAGGGGTTAAGCCCCAGCATTTT
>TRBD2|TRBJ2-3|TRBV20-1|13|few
CSARAGRIDTQYF
TGCAGTGCGAGAGCGGGAAGGATAGATACGCAGTATTTT
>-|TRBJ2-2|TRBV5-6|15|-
CASSSGPMNTGELFF
TGTGCCAGCAGCTCCGGCCCAATGAACACCGGGGAGCTGTTTTTT
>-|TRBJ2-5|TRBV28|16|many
CASSSATFRPWETQYF
TGTGCCAGCAGTTCAGCCACCTTCCGGCCCTGGGAGACCCAGTACTTC
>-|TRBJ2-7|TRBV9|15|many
CASSGKTGTIYEQYF
TGTGCCAGCAGCGGGAAGACAGGGACTATATACGAGCAGTACTTC
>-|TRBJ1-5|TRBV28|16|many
CASSLHREGSNQPQHF
TGTGCCAGCAGTCTCCACAGGGAGGGGAGCAATCAGCCCCAGCATTTT
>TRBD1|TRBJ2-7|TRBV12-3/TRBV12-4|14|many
CASSNAGTVYEQYF
TGTGCCAGCAGTAATGCCGGGACAGTCTACGAGCAGTACTTC
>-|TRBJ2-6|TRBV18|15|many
CASSPGQPGANVLTF
TGTGCCAGCTCACCGGGGCAGCCTGGGGCCAACGTCCTGACTTTC
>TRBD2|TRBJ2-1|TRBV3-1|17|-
CASSPPEGLAGFNEQFF
TGTGCCAGCAGCCCCCCCGAGGGACTAGCGGGATTTAACGAGCAGTTCTTC
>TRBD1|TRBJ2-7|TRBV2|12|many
CASSDGDREQYF
TGTGCCAGCAGTGATGGGGACAGAGAGCAGTACTTC
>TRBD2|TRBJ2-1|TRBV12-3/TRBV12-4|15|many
CASSLLSGMSNEQFF
TGTGCCAGCAGTTTACTCAGCGGGATGAGTAATGAGCAGTTCTTC
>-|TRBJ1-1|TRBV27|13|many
CAIGGRLNTEAFF
TGTGCCATTGGAGGTAGGCTGAACACTGAAGCTTTCTTT
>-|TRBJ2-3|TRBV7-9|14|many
CASSLVGITDTQYF
TGTGCCAGCAGCTTAGTTGGCATCACAGATACGCAGTATTTT
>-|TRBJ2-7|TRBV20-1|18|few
CSAREELLGSFPSYEQYF
TGCAGTGCTAGAGAGGAACTCTTGGGCAGCTTCCCCTCCTACGAGCAGTACTTC
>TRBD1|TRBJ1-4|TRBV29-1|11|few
CSVEAGGKLFF
TGCAGCGTTGAGGCAGGGGGAAAACTGTTTTTT
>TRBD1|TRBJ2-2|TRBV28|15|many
CASSLGQGGTGELFF
TGTGCCAGCAGTTTGGGACAGGGAGGCACCGGGGAGCTGTTTTTT
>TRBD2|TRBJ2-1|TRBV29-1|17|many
CSVVRTSGISSYNEQFF
TGCAGCGTTGTCCGGACTAGCGGGATTAGCTCCTACAATGAGCAGTTCTTC
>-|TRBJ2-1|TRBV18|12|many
CASHRGSNEQFF
TGTGCCAGCCATAGGGGGTCCAATGAGCAGTTCTTC
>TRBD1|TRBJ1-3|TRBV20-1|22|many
CSARVYWAEDRGLTSSGNTIYF
TGCAGTGCTAGAGTCTATTGGGCCGAGGACAGGGGTCTTACTAGCTCTGGAAACACCATATATTTT
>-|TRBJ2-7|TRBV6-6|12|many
CASREKRAEQYF
TGTGCCAGCAGAGAAAAGAGGGCCGAGCAGTACTTC